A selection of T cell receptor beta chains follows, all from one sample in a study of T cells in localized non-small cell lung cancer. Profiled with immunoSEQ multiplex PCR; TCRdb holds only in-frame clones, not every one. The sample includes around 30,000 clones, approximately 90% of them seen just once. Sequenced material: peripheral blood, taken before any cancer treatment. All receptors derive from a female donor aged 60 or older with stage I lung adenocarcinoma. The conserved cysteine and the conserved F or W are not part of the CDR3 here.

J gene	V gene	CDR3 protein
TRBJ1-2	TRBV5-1	ASSLIPGQAKPYGYT
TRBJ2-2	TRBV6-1	ASSADSGGPGGELF
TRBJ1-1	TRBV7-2	ASSLRQGNTEAF
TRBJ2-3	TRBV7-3	ASSANRDPDTQY
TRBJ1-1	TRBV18	ATQSYLIDAEAF
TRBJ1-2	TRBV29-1	SVRQGADSGYT
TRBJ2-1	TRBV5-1	ASRPLAGGEWNEQF
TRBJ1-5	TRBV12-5	ASGLVSLDKRNQPQH
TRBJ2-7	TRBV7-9	ASSSRATELGEQY
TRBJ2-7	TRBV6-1	ASSASPSGSFREQY
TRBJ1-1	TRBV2	ASRGQGIGEAF
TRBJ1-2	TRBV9	ASSLYPFYGYT
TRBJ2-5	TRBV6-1	ASSGSSGRAYETQY
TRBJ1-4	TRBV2	ASASRDSDNEKLF
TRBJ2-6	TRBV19	ASSIGRVTGANVLT
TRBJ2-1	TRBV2	ASQLQTPGQGYNEQF
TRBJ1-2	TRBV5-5	ASSLSTTLYGYT
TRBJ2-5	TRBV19	ASSAEGTSLLSWY
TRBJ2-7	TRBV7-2	ASSPGGGDEQY
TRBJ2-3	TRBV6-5	ASRGLAGGLDTQY
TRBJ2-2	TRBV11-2	ASSPVGGISGELF
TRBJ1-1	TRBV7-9	ASSRDSEAF
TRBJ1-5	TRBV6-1	ASKEGTGLQPQH
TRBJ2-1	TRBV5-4	ASSFGGGITYNEQF
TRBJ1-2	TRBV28	ASSTPGNYGYT
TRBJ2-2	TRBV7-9	ASSLASGGNTGELF
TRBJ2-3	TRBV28	ASNRQGTDTQY
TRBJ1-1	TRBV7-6	ASSLGSALSGTEAF
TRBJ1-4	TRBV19	ASSYQRNEKLF
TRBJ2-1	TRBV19	ASSRIAGGRDEQF
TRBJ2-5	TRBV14	ASSQDSLGKTQY
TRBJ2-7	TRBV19	ASSSFGGSGYEQY
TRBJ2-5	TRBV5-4	ASSRRGGLETQY
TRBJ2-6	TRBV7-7	ASSQWAPQSRANVLT
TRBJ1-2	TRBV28	ASSQGGGYGYT
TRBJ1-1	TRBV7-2	ASSLVGGVGTEAF
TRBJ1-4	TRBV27	ASRREIGDEKLF
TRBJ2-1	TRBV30	AWSVQQSSYNEQF
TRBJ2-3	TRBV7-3	ASSANGERTDTQY
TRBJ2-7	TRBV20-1	SARQYYEQY
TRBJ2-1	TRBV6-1	ASSESRGIRDSKLNEQF
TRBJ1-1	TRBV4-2	ASSQRVRNTEAF
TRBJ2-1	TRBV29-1	SVEATGQYNEQF
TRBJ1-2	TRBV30	AWSARQGDGYT
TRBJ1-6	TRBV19	ASSKYLSGPSFSYNSPLH
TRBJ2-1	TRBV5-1	ASSLDRQDNYYNEQF
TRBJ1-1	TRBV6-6	ASSYRTENTEAF
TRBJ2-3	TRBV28	ASKEGGNTDTQY
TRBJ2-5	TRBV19	ASSRTSGSGTQY
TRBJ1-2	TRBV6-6	ASRGTSYGYT
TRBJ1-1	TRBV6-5	ASTPLSGYSTEAF
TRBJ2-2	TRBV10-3	AISGVQGNTGELF
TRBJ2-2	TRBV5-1	ASSFRQEGSGELF
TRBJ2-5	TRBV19	ASRGRRRETQY